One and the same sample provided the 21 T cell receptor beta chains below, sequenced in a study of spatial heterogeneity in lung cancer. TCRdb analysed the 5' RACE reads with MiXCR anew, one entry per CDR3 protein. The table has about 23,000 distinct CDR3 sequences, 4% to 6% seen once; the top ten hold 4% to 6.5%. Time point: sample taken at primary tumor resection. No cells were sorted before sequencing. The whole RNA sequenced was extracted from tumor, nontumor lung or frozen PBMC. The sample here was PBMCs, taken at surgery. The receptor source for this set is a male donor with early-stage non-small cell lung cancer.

The CDR3 region has the DNA TGTGCCAGCTCACCTAGCGGGTACTCCTACGAGCAGTACTTC. Translated, it gives CASSPSGYSYEQYF. The chain has TRBV18 and TRBJ2-7; 7 positions agree with TRBD2. V lost 3 bases, J lost 0 bases, and 2 bases stayed unmatched. The CDR3 consists of 14 residues. Per the germline V gene, CDR1 is KGHSH and CDR2 is LQKENI. Based on the CDR3 plus reference TRBV18 and TRBJ2-7, the full variable domain is NAGVMQNPRHLVRRRGQEARLRCSPMKGHSHVYWYRQLPEEGLKFMVYLQKENIIDESGMPKERFSAEFPKEGPSILRIQQVVRGDSAAYFCASSPSGYSYEQYFGPGTRLTVT.

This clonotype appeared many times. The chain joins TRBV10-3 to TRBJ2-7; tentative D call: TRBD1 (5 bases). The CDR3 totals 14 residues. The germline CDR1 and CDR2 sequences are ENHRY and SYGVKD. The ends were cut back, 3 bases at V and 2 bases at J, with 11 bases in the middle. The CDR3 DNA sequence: TGTGCCATCAGTGATTCGACAGTTACCTACGAGCAGTACTTC. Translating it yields CAISDSTVTYEQYF.

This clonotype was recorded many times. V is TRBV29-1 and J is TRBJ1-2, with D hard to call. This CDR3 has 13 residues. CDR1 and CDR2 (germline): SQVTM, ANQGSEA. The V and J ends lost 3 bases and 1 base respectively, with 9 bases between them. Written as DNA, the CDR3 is TGCAGCGTTGAGGCACAGATTAACTATGGCTACACCTTC. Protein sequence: CSVEAQINYGYTF.

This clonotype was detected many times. The CDR3 loop is CASSVGDRESQPQHF. CDR3 coding DNA: TGTGCCAGCAGCGTAGGGGACAGGGAAAGTCAGCCCCAGCATTTT. V is TRBV9 and J is TRBJ1-5, with 9 positions matching TRBD1. This CDR3 spans 15 amino acids. V shed 0 bases, J shed 6 bases, and the junction held 4 bases outside the gene matches. Germline lookup yields CDR1 SGDLS and CDR2 YYNGEE.

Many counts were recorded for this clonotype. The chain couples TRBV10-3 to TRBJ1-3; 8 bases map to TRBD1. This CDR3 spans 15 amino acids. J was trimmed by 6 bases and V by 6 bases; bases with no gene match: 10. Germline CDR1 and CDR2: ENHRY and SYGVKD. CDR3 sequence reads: CAIRRGQGQANTIYF. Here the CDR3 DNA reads TGTGCCATCAGACGAGGACAGGGTCAGGCAAACACCATATATTTT.

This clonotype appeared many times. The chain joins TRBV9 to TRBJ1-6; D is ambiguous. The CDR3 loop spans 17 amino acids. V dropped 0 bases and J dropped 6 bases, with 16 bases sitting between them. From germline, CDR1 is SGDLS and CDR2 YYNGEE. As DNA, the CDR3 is TGTGCCAGCAGCGTAGAAGAGGTTCTGGCGGGTAATTCACCCCTCCACTTT. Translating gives CASSVEEVLAGNSPLHF.

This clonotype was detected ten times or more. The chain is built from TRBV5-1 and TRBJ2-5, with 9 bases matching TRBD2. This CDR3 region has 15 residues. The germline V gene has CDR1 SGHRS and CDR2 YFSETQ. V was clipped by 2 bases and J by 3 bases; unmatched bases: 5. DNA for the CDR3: TGCGCCAGCAGCTTCCTAGCGGGGAAGGAAGAGACCCAGTACTTC. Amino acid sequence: CASSFLAGKEETQYF. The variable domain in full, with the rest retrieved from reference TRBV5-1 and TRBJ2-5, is KAGVTQTPRYLIKTRGQQVTLSCSPISGHRSVSWYQQTPGQGLQFLFEYFSETQRNKGNFPGRFSGRQFSNSRSEMNVSTLELGDSALYLCASSFLAGKEETQYFGPGTRLLVL.

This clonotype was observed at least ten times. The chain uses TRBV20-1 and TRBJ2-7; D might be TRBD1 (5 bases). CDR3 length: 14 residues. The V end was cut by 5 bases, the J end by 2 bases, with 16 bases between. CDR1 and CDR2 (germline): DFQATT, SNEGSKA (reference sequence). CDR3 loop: CSAPAQGGAYEQYF. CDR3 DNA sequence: TGCAGTGCTCCTGCGCAGGGTGGGGCCTACGAGCAGTACTTC.

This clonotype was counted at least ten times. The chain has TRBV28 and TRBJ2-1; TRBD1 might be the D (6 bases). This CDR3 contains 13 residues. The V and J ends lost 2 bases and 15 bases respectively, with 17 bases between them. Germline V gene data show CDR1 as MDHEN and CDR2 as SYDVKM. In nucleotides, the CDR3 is TGTGCCAGCAGTTTAGGCACAGGGATAGGGGGGTTCTTC. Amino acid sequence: CASSLGTGIGGFF.

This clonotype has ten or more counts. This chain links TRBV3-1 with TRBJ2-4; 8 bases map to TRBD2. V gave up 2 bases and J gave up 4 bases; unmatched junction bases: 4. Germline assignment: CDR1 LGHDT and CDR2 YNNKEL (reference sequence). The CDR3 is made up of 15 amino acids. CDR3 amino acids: CASSQIAGSKNIQYF. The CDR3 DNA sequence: TGTGCCAGCAGCCAAATAGCGGGATCGAAAAACATTCAGTACTTC. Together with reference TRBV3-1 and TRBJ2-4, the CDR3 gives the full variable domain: DTAVSQTPKYLVTQMGNDKSIKCEQNLGHDTMYWYKQDSKKFLKIMFSYNNKELIINETVPNRFSPKSPDKAHLNLHINSLELGDSAVYFCASSQIAGSKNIQYFGAGTRLSVL.

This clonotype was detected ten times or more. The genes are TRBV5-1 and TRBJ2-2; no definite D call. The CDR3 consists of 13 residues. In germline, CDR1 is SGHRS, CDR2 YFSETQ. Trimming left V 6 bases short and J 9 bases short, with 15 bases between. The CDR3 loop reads CASTMAGSRELFF. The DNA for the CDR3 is TGCGCCAGCACCATGGCAGGCTCCAGGGAGCTGTTTTTT.

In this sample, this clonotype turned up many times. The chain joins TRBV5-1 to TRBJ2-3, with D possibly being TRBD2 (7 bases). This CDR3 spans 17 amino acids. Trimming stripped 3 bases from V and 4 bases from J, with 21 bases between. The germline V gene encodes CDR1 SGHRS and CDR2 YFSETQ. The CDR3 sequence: CASSWGLAGAQADTQYF. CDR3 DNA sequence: TGCGCCAGCAGCTGGGGTCTCGCGGGGGCCCAGGCAGATACGCAGTATTTT.

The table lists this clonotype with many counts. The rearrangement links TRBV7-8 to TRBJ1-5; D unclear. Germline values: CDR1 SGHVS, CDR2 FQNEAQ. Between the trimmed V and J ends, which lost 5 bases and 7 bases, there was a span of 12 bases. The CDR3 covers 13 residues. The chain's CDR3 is CASSLQTEQPQHF. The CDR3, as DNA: TGTGCCAGCAGCCTCCAAACGGAACAGCCCCAGCATTTT.

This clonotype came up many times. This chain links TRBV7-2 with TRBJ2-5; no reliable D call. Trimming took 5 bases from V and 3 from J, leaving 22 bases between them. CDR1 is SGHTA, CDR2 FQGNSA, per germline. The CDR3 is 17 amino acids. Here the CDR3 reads CASSLGPWAELKETQYF. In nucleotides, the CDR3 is TGTGCCAGCAGCCTAGGGCCATGGGCAGAATTGAAAGAGACCCAGTACTTC.

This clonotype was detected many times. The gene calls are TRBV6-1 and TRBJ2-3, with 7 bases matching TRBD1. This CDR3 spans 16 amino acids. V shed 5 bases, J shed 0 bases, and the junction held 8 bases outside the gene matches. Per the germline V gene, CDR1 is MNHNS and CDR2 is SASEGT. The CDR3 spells CASSLDTGASTDTQYF. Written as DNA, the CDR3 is TGTGCCAGCAGTCTCGATACAGGGGCTAGCACAGATACGCAGTATTTT.

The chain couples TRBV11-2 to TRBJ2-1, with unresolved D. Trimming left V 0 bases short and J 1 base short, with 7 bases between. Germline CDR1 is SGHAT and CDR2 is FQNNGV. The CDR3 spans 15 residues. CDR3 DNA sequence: TGTGCCAGCAGCTTAGATTTCGGGTCCTACAATGAGCAGTTCTTC. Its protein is CASSLDFGSYNEQFF.

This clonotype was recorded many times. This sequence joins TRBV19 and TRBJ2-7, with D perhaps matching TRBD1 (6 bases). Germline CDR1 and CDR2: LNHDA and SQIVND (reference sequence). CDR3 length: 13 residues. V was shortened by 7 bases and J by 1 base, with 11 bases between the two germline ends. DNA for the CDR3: TGTGCCAGTAAGGACAGCCGATCCTACGAGCAGTACTTC. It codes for CASKDSRSYEQYF. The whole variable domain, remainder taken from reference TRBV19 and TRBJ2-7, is DGGITQSPKYLFRKEGQNVTLSCEQNLNHDAMYWYRQDPGQGLRLIYYSQIVNDFQKGDIAEGYSVSREKKESFPLTVTSAQKNPTAFYLCASKDSRSYEQYFGPGTRLTVT.

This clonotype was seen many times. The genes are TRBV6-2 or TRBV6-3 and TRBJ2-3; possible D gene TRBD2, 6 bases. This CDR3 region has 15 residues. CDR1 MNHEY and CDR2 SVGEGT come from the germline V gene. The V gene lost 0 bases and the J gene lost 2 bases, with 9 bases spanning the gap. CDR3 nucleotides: TGTGCCAGCAGTTACTCCGGGACTCCCACAGATACGCAGTATTTT. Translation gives CASSYSGTPTDTQYF.

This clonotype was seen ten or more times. CDR3 in amino acids: CASSRPVRGGPDTQYF. In DNA form, the CDR3 reads TGTGCCAGCAGTCGACCGGTCCGGGGGGGGCCAGATACGCAGTATTTT. The chain joins TRBV6-5 to TRBJ2-3; TRBD2 matches at 8 bases. The CDR3 length is 16 residues. The V and J ends lost 5 bases and 4 bases, in that order; junction bases with no gene match: 11. Per germline, CDR1 MNHEY and CDR2 SVGAGI.

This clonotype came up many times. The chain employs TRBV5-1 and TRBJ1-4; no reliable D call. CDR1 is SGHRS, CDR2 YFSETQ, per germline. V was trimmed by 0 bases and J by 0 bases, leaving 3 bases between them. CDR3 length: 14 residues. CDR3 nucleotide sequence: TGCGCCAGCAGCTTGGGAACAACTAATGAAAAACTGTTTTTT. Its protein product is CASSLGTTNEKLFF.

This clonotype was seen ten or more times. CDR3 protein: CASSHGGGNQPQHF. CDR3 coding DNA: TGTGCCAGCAGCCACGGGGGGGGCAATCAGCCCCAGCATTTT. The gene calls are TRBV6-2 or TRBV6-3 and TRBJ1-5; a weak D match, TRBD1 (5 bases). Per germline, CDR1 MNHEY and CDR2 SVGEGT. This CDR3 is 14 amino acids long. Between the trimmed V and J ends, which lost 6 bases and 2 bases, there was a span of 11 bases.